The 27 T cell receptor beta chains reported below all come from one sample, sequenced in a study of shared clonotypes between healthy human individuals. Here immunoSEQ multiplex PCR was the method, and the copy in TCRdb shows in-frame clones only, minus some. The sample holds a few hundred thousand clones, about 96% seen once. The sequenced sample consisted of naive CD4+ T cells sorted from blood. Subset given: CD45RA+ positively selected. These receptors originate from a woman between 25 and 40 years old in good health.

The rearrangement uses TRBV7-9 and TRBJ2-5; TRBD2 matches at 9 bases. The end of the DNA aligns better with TRBJ2-7, so the J call may be wrong. CDR3 size: 15 residues. Germline-derived CDR1 and CDR2 are SEHNR and FQNEAQ (reference sequence). In DNA, the CDR3 is TGTGCCAGCAGCTTAGTCGGGACTAGCCCCAACGAGCAGTACTTC. Its protein is CASSLVGTSPNEQYF.

This CDR3 reads CASSPTDRIYGYTF. CDR3 DNA sequence: TGTGCCAGTAGTCCGACCGACCGCATCTATGGCTACACCTTC. This chain connects TRBV19 to TRBJ1-2; no definite D call. The V gene lost 5 bases and the J gene lost 4 bases, with 14 bases spanning the gap. The CDR3 length is 14 residues. Germline V gene sequence: CDR1 LNHDA, CDR2 SQIVND (reference sequence).

The V gene is TRBV18, the J gene TRBJ2-5, with 8 bases identical to TRBD2. The J call may be in error: the DNA end matches TRBJ2-7 better. CDR3 length: 15 residues. The germline V gene encodes CDR1 KGHSH and CDR2 LQKENI. The CDR3 DNA follows: TGTGCCAGCTCACTTACTAGCGGAGGGAACTACGAGCAGTACTTC. This translates into CASSLTSGGNYEQYF.

As regards this clone: The junction and the germline gene differ at one end; a read error may be behind it. The V gene is TRBV29-1, the J gene TRBJ2-7; D is uncertain. The germline CDR1 and CDR2 sequences are SQVTM and ANQGSEA. CDR3 length equals 10 residues. CDR3: CSVEGQTPTF. The CDR3 DNA follows: TGCAGCGTTGAGGGCCAGACTCCTACCTTC.

This rearrangement joins TRBV18 to TRBJ2-1, with TRBD2 matching 11 bases. CDR1 is KGHSH, CDR2 LQKENI, per germline. The CDR3 totals 18 residues. Trimming removed 0 bases from V and 1 base from J; junction bases left unmatched: 5. Here the CDR3 reads CASSPPSLAGGSYNEQFF. Here the CDR3 DNA reads TGTGCCAGCTCACCACCGTCTCTAGCGGGAGGTTCCTACAATGAGCAGTTCTTC. The full variable domain, completed using reference TRBV18 and TRBJ2-1, is NAGVMQNPRHLVRRRGQEARLRCSPMKGHSHVYWYRQLPEEGLKFMVYLQKENIIDESGMPKERFSAEFPKEGPSILRIQQVVRGDSAAYFCASSPPSLAGGSYNEQFFGPGTRLTVL.

This clone was found once. CDR3 in amino acids: CASSPRTGVVDTGELFF. The CDR3 region has the DNA TGCGCCAGCAGCCCTAGGACAGGGGTAGTAGACACCGGGGAGCTGTTTTTT. The chain couples TRBV5-1 to TRBJ2-2; 9 positions agree with TRBD1. CDR1 SGHRS and CDR2 YFSETQ come from the germline V gene. Trimming removed 4 bases from V and 3 bases from J; junction bases left unmatched: 10. The CDR3 loop spans 17 amino acids.

The J gene is TRBJ2-7, the V gene TRBV19; D may be TRBD2 (6 bases). The CDR3 consists of 12 residues. The V gene's germline CDR1 is LNHDA and CDR2 SQIVND (reference sequence). Trimming took 3 bases from V and 7 from J, leaving 10 bases between them. The CDR3 here is CASSMEGGEQYF. The CDR3 nucleotides read TGTGCCAGTAGTATGGAGGGTGGGGAGCAGTACTTC.

The chain is built from TRBV5-1 and TRBJ1-4; 7 nucleotides agree with TRBD1. Germline-derived CDR1 and CDR2 are SGHRS and YFSETQ. This CDR3 has 15 amino acids. After removal of 4 bases from V and 8 bases from J, the junction contained 11 bases not matched to a gene. CDR3 coding DNA: TGCGCCAGCAGCCAGACCAGACAGGGACTGGAAAAACTGTTTTTT. Protein sequence: CASSQTRQGLEKLFF.

The CDR3: CASSTPGQGSYNEQFF. The CDR3 DNA reads as TGTGCCAGCAGTACACCGGGACAGGGATCCTACAATGAGCAGTTCTTC. The chain joins TRBV28 to TRBJ2-1; 9 positions match TRBD1. This CDR3 is built from 16 residues. The ends lost 5 bases at V and 1 base at J; junction bases unmatched: 6. Germline values: CDR1 MDHEN, CDR2 SYDVKM. The whole variable domain, filled in from reference TRBV28 and TRBJ2-1, reads DVKVTQSSRYLVKRTGEKVFLECVQDMDHENMFWYRQDPGLGLRLIYFSYDVKMKEKGDIPEGYSVSREKKERFSLILESASTNQTSMYLCASSTPGQGSYNEQFFGPGTRLTVL.

V is TRBV7-8 and J is TRBJ2-3; possible D gene TRBD2, 5 bases. From germline, CDR1 is SGHVS and CDR2 FQNEAQ. Trimming stripped 2 bases from V and 4 bases from J, with 16 bases between. The CDR3 runs 16 residues. CDR3 nucleotide sequence: TGTGCCAGCAGCTTATCCCGGACTTGGAATGCAGATACGCAGTATTTT. It codes for CASSLSRTWNADTQYF. Full variable domain (remainder filled in from reference TRBV7-8 and TRBJ2-3): GAGVSQSPRYKVAKRGQDVALRCDPISGHVSLFWYQQALGQGPEFLTYFQNEAQLDKSGLPSDRFFAERPEGSVSTLKIQRTQQEDSAVYLCASSLSRTWNADTQYFGPGTRLTVL.

This sequence joins TRBV28 and TRBJ1-1; D is perhaps TRBD1 (6 bases). This CDR3 has 15 residues. Germline CDR1 is MDHEN and CDR2 is SYDVKM. V gave up 1 base and J gave up 4 bases, with 13 bases separating them. The CDR3 loop reads CASSLFGQKRTEAFF. CDR3 bases: TGTGCCAGCAGTTTATTCGGACAGAAGCGCACTGAAGCTTTCTTT.

For this clone: In the same sample, other DNA sequences code for this CDR3. The chain employs TRBV28 and TRBJ1-1, with D perhaps matching TRBD1 (6 bases). The CDR3 runs to 14 residues. Trimming took 3 bases from V and 0 from J, leaving 8 bases between them. The V gene's germline CDR1 is MDHEN and CDR2 SYDVKM. Here the CDR3 DNA reads TGTGCCAGCAGTTTGGGACACCTGAACACTGAAGCTTTCTTT. It codes for CASSLGHLNTEAFF.

The chain joins TRBV19 to TRBJ1-2, with 10 nucleotides matching TRBD1. Germline V CDR1 and CDR2: LNHDA, SQIVND (reference sequence). This CDR3 comprises 14 residues. V trimming: 6 bases; J trimming: 3 bases; junction bases outside the gene matches: 4. The CDR3 spells CASRATGGYYGYTF. The CDR3 DNA sequence: TGTGCCAGTAGGGCGACAGGGGGCTACTATGGCTACACCTTC.

The chain couples TRBV18 to TRBJ1-5; 7 bases are shared with TRBD1. The CDR3 extends over 14 amino acids. V dropped 4 bases and J dropped 7; count of bases not matched to a gene: 7. CDR1 KGHSH and CDR2 LQKENI come from the germline V gene. The CDR3 sequence is CASSRAGGGQPQHF. The DNA for the CDR3 is TGTGCCAGCTCACGAGCAGGGGGGGGCCAGCCCCAGCATTTT.

This rearrangement joins TRBV28 to TRBJ2-2; tentatively, D is TRBD1 (6 bases). Germline V gene data show CDR1 as MDHEN and CDR2 as SYDVKM. There are 15 residues in the CDR3. V was clipped by 4 bases and J by 0 bases, with 9 bases between them. The CDR3 loop reads CASSSQGANTGELFF. The CDR3, as DNA: TGTGCCAGCAGTTCACAGGGTGCGAACACCGGGGAGCTGTTTTTT.

The chain links TRBV19 to TRBJ1-5, with D unresolved. Trimming cost V 4 bases and J 0 bases, with 10 bases left between them. The CDR3 runs 15 residues. Looked up from germline, CDR1 is LNHDA and CDR2 is SQIVND (reference sequence). In DNA form, the CDR3 reads TGTGCCAGTAGTACGTTGCTGTCTAGCAATCAGCCCCAGCATTTT. Translating it yields CASSTLLSSNQPQHF.

In this sample, this clone turned up once. It is unclear where the CDR3 begins or ends on the DNA, so no DNA is shown, and the CDR3 is as TCRdb lists it. The V gene is TRBV5-1, the J gene TRBJ1-2. CDR1 and CDR2 (germline): SGHRS, YFSETQ. The CDR3 extends over 12 residues, inclusive of both ends. The CDR3 sequence is CASSWAAGTLTF.

The chain links TRBV4-1 to TRBJ2-7, with D perhaps matching TRBD2 (7 bases). CDR3 length: 17 amino acids. The V and J ends lost 1 base and 0 bases respectively, with 16 bases between them. The germline CDR1 and CDR2 sequences are MGHRA and YSYEKL. The chain's CDR3 is CASSQGPGASGSYEQYF. CDR3 coding DNA: TGCGCCAGCAGCCAAGGGCCAGGGGCTAGCGGCTCCTACGAGCAGTACTTC.

V is TRBV7-6 and J is TRBJ2-1, with 8 positions matching TRBD1. Germline V gene data show CDR1 as SGHVS and CDR2 as FNYEAQ. V dropped 2 bases and J dropped 5; count of bases not matched to a gene: 11. The CDR3 is 17 residues long. The DNA of the CDR3 is TGTGCCAGCAGCTTAATGTTGCGTCAGGGGGCGGACAATGAGCAGTTCTTC. This translates into CASSLMLRQGADNEQFF. The full variable domain, with the rest looked up from reference TRBV7-6 and TRBJ2-1, is GAGVSQSPRYKVTKRGQDVALRCDPISGHVSLYWYRQALGQGPEFLTYFNYEAQQDKSGLPNDRFSAERPEGSISTLTIQRTEQRDSAMYRCASSLMLRQGADNEQFFGPGTRLTVL.

The V call is TRBV25-1, the J call TRBJ2-7; D is possibly TRBD1 or TRBD2 (5 bases each). CDR1 is MGHDK and CDR2 is SYGVNS in the germline V gene. The CDR3 sequence is 14 residues long. V was trimmed by 4 bases and J by 2 bases, leaving 12 bases between them. The CDR3 sequence is CASSVGRQTYEQYF. CDR3 nucleotide sequence: TGTGCCAGCAGTGTAGGGAGACAGACCTACGAGCAGTACTTC.

The chain links TRBV11-1 to TRBJ2-2; 10 nucleotides match TRBD1. The V and J ends lost 5 bases and 2 bases, in that order; junction bases with no gene match: 5. Germline V gives CDR1 SGHAT, CDR2 FQDESV (reference sequence). This CDR3 is built from 16 residues. The CDR3 here is CASSRQGAGNTGELFF. Written as DNA, the CDR3 is TGTGCCAGCAGCCGACAGGGGGCGGGTAACACCGGGGAGCTGTTTTTT.

The CDR3 here is CASSQRAQGTSGSSYEQYF. The CDR3 DNA reads as TGCGCCAGCAGTCAACGGGCTCAGGGGACTAGCGGGAGTAGCTACGAGCAGTACTTC. The chain recombines TRBV4-1 with TRBJ2-7, with 14 bases identical to TRBD2. The CDR3 is 19 residues long. The germline V gene encodes CDR1 MGHRA and CDR2 YSYEKL. The ends lost 6 bases at V and 3 bases at J; junction bases unmatched: 16.

The J gene is TRBJ1-1, the V gene TRBV29-1, with D possibly TRBD1 on 5 matching bases. The germline CDR1 and CDR2 sequences are SQVTM and ANQGSEA. This CDR3 has 12 amino acids. V was pared by 4 bases and J by 6 bases, with 12 bases between. CDR3 nucleotides: TGCAGCGTTGTTGGGGCGGTAGCTGAAGCTTTCTTT. It yields the protein CSVVGAVAEAFF. Using reference TRBV29-1 and TRBJ1-1 for the parts outside the CDR3, the full variable domain is SAVISQKPSRDICQRGTSLTIQCQVDSQVTMMFWYRQQPGQSLTLIATANQGSEATYESGFVIDKFPISRPNLTFSTLTVSNMSPEDSSIYLCSVVGAVAEAFFGQGTRLTVV.

The chain is built from TRBV28 and TRBJ1-2, with D perhaps matching TRBD1 (6 bases). The germline gives CDR1 MDHEN, CDR2 SYDVKM. The CDR3 consists of 15 residues. Trimming took off 6 bases at V and 0 bases at J, with 14 bases between the two ends. Here the CDR3 reads CASRPRTVANYGYTF. DNA for the CDR3: TGTGCCAGCAGACCCAGGACAGTTGCTAACTATGGCTACACCTTC.

The CDR3 reads CASSLYLAGVTDTQYF. CDR3 nucleotide sequence: TGTGCCAGCAGTTTATACCTAGCGGGAGTGACAGATACGCAGTATTTT. The genes are TRBV27 and TRBJ2-3; 10 nucleotides align to TRBD2. Unmatched junction bases numbered 4, after V lost 1 base and J lost 3 bases. There are 16 residues in the CDR3. Germline-derived CDR1 and CDR2 are MNHEY and SMNVEV (reference sequence).

This rearrangement joins TRBV30 to TRBJ2-3, with 11 bases aligning to TRBD2. Germline V gives CDR1 GTSNPN, CDR2 SVGIG (reference sequence). This CDR3 spans 14 amino acids. The J segment lost 1 base and the V segment lost 7 bases, leaving 4 bases of the junction unmatched. The CDR3 is CASTSGTRTDTQYF. CDR3 nucleotides: TGTGCCTCGACTAGCGGGACGCGCACAGATACGCAGTATTTT.

This chain links TRBV19 with TRBJ2-2; D is unclear. CDR3 size: 13 residues. CDR1 is LNHDA, CDR2 SQIVND, per germline (reference sequence). The V end was cut by 6 bases, the J end by 7 bases, with 12 bases between. CDR3 DNA sequence: TGTGCCAGTAGCCCCCCAACATACGGGGAGCTGTTTTTT. Its protein is CASSPPTYGELFF. The variable domain in full, with the rest retrieved from reference TRBV19 and TRBJ2-2, is DGGITQSPKYLFRKEGQNVTLSCEQNLNHDAMYWYRQDPGQGLRLIYYSQIVNDFQKGDIAEGYSVSREKKESFPLTVTSAQKNPTAFYLCASSPPTYGELFFGEGSRLTVL.